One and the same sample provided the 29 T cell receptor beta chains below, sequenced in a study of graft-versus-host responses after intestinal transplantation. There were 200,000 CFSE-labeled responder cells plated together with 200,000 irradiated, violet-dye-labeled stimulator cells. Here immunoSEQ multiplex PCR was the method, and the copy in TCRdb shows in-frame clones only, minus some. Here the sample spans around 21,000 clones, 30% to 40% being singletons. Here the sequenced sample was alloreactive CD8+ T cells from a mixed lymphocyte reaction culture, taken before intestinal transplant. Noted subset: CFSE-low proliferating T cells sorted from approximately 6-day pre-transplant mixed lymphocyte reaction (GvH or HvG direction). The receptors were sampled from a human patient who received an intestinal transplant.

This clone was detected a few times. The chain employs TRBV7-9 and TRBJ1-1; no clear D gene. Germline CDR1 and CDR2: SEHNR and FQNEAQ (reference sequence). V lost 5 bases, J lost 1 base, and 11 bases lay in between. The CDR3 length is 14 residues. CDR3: CASSIYDTNTEAFF. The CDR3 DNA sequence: TGTGCCAGCAGCATATATGACACGAACACTGAAGCTTTCTTT.

The CDR3 nucleotides read TGTGCCAGCAGCTTAGGCCCGAGCGGGGAGCTGTTTTTT. Amino acids: CASSLGPSGELFF. J is TRBJ2-2 and V is TRBV7-9; no definite D call. The V end lost 1 base, the J end lost 7 bases, and 7 bases lay between the germline ends. The CDR3 runs 13 residues. From germline, CDR1 is SEHNR and CDR2 FQNEAQ (reference sequence).

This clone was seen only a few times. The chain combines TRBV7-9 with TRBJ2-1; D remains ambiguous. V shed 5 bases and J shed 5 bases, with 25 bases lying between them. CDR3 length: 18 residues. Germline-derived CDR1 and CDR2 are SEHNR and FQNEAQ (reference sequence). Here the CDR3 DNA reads TGTGCCAGCAGCGTCCCTGTTTCTCGTATGCACCCGAACAATGAGCAGTTCTTC. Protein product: CASSVPVSRMHPNNEQFF.

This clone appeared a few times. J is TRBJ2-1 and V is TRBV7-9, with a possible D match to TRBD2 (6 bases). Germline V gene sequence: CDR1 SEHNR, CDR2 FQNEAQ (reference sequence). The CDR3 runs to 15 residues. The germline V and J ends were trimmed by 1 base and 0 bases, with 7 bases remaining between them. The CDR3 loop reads CASSLDGSSYNEQFF. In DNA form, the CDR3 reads TGTGCCAGCAGCTTAGACGGGAGCTCCTACAATGAGCAGTTCTTC.

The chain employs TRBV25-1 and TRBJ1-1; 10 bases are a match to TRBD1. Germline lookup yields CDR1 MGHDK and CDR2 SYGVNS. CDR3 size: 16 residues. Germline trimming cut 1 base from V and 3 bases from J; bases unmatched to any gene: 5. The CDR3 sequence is CASSESGTGVHTEAFF. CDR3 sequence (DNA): TGTGCCAGCAGTGAATCAGGGACAGGGGTCCACACTGAAGCTTTCTTT.

The CDR3: CASSQDRWGRAYGYTF. The DNA of the CDR3 is TGTGCCAGCAGCCAAGATAGATGGGGTAGGGCCTATGGCTACACCTTC. The rearrangement links TRBV4-2 to TRBJ1-2; no reliable D call. V dropped 0 bases and J dropped 4 bases, with 15 bases sitting between them. Germline V lookup: CDR1 LGHNA, CDR2 YNFKEQ. This CDR3 comprises 16 residues.

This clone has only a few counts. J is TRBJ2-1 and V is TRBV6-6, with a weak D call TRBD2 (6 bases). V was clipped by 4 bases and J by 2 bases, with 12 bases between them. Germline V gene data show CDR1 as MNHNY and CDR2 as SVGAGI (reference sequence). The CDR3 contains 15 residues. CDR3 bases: TGTGCCAGCAGTTCCGGTAGCGGACCCTACAATGAGCAGTTCTTC. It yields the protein CASSSGSGPYNEQFF.

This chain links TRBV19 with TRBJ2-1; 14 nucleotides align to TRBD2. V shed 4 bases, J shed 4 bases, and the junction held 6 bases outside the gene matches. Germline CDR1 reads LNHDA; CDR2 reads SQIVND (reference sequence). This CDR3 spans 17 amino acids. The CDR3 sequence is CASSTGTSGRTYNEQFF. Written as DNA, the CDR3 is TGTGCCAGTAGTACCGGGACTAGCGGGAGAACGTACAATGAGCAGTTCTTC.

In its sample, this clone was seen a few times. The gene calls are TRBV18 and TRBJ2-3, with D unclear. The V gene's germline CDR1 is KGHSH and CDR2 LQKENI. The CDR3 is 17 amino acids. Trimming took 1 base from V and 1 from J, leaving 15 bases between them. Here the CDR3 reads CASSPQGDLWGTDTQYF. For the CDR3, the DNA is TGTGCCAGCTCACCACAGGGCGACCTGTGGGGCACAGATACGCAGTATTTT.

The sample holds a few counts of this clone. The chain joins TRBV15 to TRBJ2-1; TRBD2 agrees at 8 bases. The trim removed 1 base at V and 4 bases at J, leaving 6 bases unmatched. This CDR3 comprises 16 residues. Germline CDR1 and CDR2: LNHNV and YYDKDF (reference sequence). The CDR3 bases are TGTGCCACCAGCAGAGGAATTAGCGGGATTTACAATGAGCAGTTCTTC. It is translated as CATSRGISGIYNEQFF.

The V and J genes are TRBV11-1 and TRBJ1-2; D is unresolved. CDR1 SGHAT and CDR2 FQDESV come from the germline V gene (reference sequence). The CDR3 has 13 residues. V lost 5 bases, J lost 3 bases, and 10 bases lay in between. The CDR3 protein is CASSGNTYYGYTF. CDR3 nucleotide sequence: TGTGCCAGCAGCGGTAACACCTACTATGGCTACACCTTC. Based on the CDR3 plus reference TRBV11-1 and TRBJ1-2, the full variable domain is EAEVAQSPRYKITEKSQAVAFWCDPISGHATLYWYRQILGQGPELLVQFQDESVVDDSQLPKDRFSAERLKGVDSTLKIQPAELGDSAMYLCASSGNTYYGYTFGSGTRLTVV.

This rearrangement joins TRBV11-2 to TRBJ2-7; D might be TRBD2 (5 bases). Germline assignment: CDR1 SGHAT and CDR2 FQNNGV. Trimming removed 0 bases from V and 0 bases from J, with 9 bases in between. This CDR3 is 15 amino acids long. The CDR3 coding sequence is TGTGCCAGCAGCTTAGAATCGGGATACTCCTACGAGCAGTACTTC. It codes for CASSLESGYSYEQYF. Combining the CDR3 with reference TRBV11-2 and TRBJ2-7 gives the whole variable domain EAGVAQSPRYKIIEKRQSVAFWCNPISGHATLYWYQQILGQGPKLLIQFQNNGVVDDSQLPKDRFSAERLKGVDSTLKIQPAKLEDSAVYLCASSLESGYSYEQYFGPGTRLTVT.

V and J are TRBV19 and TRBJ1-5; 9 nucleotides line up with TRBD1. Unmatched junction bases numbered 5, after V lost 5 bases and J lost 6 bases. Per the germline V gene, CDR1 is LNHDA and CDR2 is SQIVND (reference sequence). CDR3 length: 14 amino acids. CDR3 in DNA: TGTGCCAGTAGTGCACGGGACAGGGCTCAGCCCCAGCATTTT. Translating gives CASSARDRAQPQHF. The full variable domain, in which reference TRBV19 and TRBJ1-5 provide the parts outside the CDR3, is DGGITQSPKYLFRKEGQNVTLSCEQNLNHDAMYWYRQDPGQGLRLIYYSQIVNDFQKGDIAEGYSVSREKKESFPLTVTSAQKNPTAFYLCASSARDRAQPQHFGDGTRLSIL.

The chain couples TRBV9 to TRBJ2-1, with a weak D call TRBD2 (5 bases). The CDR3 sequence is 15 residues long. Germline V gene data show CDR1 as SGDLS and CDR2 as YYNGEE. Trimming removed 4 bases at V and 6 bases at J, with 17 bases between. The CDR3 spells CASSPHDGVGNEQFF. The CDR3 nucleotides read TGTGCCAGCAGCCCTCACGACGGGGTTGGCAATGAGCAGTTCTTC.

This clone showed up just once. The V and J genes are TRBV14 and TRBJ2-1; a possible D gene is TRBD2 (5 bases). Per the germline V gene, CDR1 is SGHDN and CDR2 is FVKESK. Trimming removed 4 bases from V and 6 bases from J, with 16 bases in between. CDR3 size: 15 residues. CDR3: CASSPLTDGLNEQFF. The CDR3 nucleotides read TGTGCCAGCAGCCCCCTGACGGATGGACTCAATGAGCAGTTCTTC.

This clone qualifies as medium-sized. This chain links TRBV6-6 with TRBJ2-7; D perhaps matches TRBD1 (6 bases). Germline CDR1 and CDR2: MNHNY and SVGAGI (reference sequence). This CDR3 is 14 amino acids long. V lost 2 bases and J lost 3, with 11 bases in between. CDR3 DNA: TGTGCCAGCAGTTACCCGGACAGCAACTACGAGCAGTACTTC. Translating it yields CASSYPDSNYEQYF.

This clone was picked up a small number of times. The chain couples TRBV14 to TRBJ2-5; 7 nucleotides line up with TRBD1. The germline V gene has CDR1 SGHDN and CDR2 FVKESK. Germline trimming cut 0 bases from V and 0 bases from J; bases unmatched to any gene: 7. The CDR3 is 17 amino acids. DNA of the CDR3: TGTGCCAGCAGCCAAGAGAAACAGGGGCGATACCAAGAGACCCAGTACTTC. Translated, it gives CASSQEKQGRYQETQYF.

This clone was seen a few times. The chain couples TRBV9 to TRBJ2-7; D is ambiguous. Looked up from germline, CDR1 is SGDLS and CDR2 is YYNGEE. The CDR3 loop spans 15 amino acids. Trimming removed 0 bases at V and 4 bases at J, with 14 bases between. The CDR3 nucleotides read TGTGCCAGCAGCGTAGAGGCCGCCATGCAGTACGAGCAGTACTTC. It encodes CASSVEAAMQYEQYF.

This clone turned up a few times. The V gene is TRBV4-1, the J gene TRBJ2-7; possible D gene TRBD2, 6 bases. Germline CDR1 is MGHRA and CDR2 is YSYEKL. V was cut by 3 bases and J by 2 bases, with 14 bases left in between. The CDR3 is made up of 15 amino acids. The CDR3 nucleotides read TGCGCCAGCAGCCAGGCGGGGTTAGGGACCTACGAGCAGTACTTC. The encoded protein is CASSQAGLGTYEQYF.

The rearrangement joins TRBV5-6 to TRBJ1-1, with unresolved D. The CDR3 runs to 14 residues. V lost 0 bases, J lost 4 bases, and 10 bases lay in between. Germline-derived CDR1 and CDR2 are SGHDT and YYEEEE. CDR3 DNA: TGTGCCAGCAGCTTGGTGGCCCGGGGCACTGAAGCTTTCTTT. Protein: CASSLVARGTEAFF.

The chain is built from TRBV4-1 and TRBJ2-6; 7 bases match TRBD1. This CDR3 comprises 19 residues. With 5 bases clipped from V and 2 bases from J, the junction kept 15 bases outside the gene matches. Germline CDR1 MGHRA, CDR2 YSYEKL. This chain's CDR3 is CASSFRGGQVLTGANVLTF. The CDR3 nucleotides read TGCGCCAGCAGCTTCCGAGGAGGACAGGTTCTCACTGGGGCCAACGTCCTGACTTTC.

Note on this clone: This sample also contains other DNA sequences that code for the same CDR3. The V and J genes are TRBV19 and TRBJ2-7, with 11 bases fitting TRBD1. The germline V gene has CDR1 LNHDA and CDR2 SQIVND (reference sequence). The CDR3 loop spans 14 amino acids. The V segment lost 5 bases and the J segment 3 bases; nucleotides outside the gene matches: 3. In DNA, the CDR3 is TGTGCCAGTAGTCCGGGGACAGGGGGCTACGAGCAGTACTTC. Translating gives CASSPGTGGYEQYF.

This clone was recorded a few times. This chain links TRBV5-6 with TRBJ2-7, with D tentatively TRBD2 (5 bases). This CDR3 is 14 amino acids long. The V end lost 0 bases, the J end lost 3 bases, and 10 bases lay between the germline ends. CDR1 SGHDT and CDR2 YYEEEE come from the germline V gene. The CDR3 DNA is TGTGCCAGCAGCTTGGGAAGCGGATTCTACGAGCAGTACTTC. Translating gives CASSLGSGFYEQYF.

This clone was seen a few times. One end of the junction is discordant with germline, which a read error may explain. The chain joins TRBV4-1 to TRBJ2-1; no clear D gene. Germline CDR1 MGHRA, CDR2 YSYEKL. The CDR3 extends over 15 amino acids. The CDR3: CASSPRWDPYNEQFF. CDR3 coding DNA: TGTGCCAGCAGCCCCCGTTGGGATCCCTACAATGAGCAGTTCTTC.

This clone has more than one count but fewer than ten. The CDR3 is CASAPGPLSGGPTYQQFF. CDR3 in DNA: TGTGCCAGCGCTCCAGGGCCCCTTAGCGGGGGGCCAACCTACCAGCAGTTCTTC. The V gene is TRBV9, the J gene TRBJ2-1; 10 bases agree with TRBD2. Germline trimming cut 7 bases from V and 11 bases from J; bases unmatched to any gene: 24. Germline values: CDR1 SGDLS, CDR2 YYNGEE. This CDR3 is 18 amino acids long.

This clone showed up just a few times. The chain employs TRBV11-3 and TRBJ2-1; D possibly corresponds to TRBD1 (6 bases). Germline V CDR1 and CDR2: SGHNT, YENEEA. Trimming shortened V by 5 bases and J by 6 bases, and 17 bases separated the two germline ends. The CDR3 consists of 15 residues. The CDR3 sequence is CASSPGERGPNEQFF. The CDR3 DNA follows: TGTGCCAGCAGCCCAGGGGAGCGAGGGCCCAATGAGCAGTTCTTC.

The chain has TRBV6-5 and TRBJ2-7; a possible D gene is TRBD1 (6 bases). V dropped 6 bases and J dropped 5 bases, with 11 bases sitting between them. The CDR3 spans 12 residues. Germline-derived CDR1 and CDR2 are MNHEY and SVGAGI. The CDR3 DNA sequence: TGTGCCAGCAGCCAGCAGGGGAACGAGCAGTACTTC. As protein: CASSQQGNEQYF.

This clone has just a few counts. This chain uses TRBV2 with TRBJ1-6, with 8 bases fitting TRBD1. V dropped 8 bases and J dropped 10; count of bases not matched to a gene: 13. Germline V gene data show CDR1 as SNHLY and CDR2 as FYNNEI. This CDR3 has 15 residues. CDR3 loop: CASPGGGQGLSPLHF. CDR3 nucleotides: TGTGCCAGCCCCGGCGGCGGACAGGGACTATCACCCCTCCACTTT.

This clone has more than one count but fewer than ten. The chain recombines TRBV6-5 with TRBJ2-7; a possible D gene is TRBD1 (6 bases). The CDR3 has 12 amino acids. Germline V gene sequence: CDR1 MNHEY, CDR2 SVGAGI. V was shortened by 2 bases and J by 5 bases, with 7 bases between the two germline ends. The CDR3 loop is CASSYAGDEQYF. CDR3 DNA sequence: TGTGCCAGCAGTTACGCAGGGGACGAGCAGTACTTC.